The sequence of this TCR beta chain was determined in a study of shared clonotypes between healthy human individuals. Findings and caveats of the study: Sorted-subset sequencing, rarefaction showed, was incomplete despite large depth.

The CDR3 contains 14 residues. V shed 4 bases and J shed 7 bases, with 14 bases lying between them. The germline gives CDR1 SGHRS, CDR2 YFSETQ. Deep-level assay runs were performed. Some clones are missing from TCRdb's copy, which holds only in-frame ones; the method was immunoSEQ multiplex PCR. The data show roughly 2.2 million clones, with roughly 93% seen just once and 0.39% held by the top ten. A note on this clone: Its antigen is unknown.

A CD45RA+ naive subset and a CD45RA-negative memory subset were split from CD4+ cells. The clonotype comes from a man aged 18 to 30 in good health. Some clones in this sample may be carry-over from other donors' samples. The sequenced material came from naive CD4+ T cells from PBMCs. Noted subset: CD45RA+ positively selected. The chain uses TRBV5-1 and TRBJ1-4; possibly TRBD1 for D (5 bases). Written as DNA, the CDR3 is TGCGCCAGCAGCCGGGAGGGGCTTCCTGAAAAACTGTTTTTT. This codes for CASSREGLPEKLFF.